Following are 29 T cell receptor beta chains from one sample sequenced in a study of CD8 T cells in Susac syndrome. Random-hexamer reverse transcription was applied to roughly 0.5 to 1 ug RNA. TCRdb passed the immunoSEQ multiplex PCR reads through MiXCR, listing each CDR3 protein once. The data contain around 100,000 distinct CDR3 sequences, nearly 97% of them singletons. Sequencing input: CD8+ T cells from PBMCs. The receptors derive from a human donor with Susac syndrome.

V gene TRBV5-1 combines with J gene TRBJ2-7; 7 positions match TRBD2. The V gene's germline CDR1 is SGHRS and CDR2 YFSETQ. This CDR3 is built from 13 residues. With V trimmed by 4 bases and J by 3 bases, 4 bases remained unmatched. CDR3 sequence: CASSGAGDYEQYF. Here the CDR3 DNA reads TGCGCCAGCAGCGGGGCGGGAGACTACGAGCAGTACTTC. The full variable domain, its missing parts supplied by reference TRBV5-1 and TRBJ2-7, is KAGVTQTPRYLIKTRGQQVTLSCSPISGHRSVSWYQQTPGQGLQFLFEYFSETQRNKGNFPGRFSGRQFSNSRSEMNVSTLELGDSALYLCASSGAGDYEQYFGPGTRLTVT.

This chain joins TRBV6-5 and TRBJ2-3, with D perhaps given as TRBD1 or TRBD2 (5 bases each). There are 15 residues in the CDR3. Trimming left V 0 bases short and J 1 base short, with 8 bases between. Germline-derived CDR1 and CDR2 are MNHEY and SVGAGI. CDR3 in amino acids: CASSYSGGRTDTQYF. CDR3 coding DNA: TGTGCCAGCAGTTACTCTGGGGGTCGCACAGATACGCAGTATTTT.

V gene TRBV29-1 combines with J gene TRBJ2-7, with TRBD2 identical over 9 bases. The CDR3 is 15 residues long. V was clipped by 7 bases and J by 2 bases; unmatched bases: 12. Per the germline V gene, CDR1 is SQVTM and CDR2 is ANQGSEA. CDR3 in amino acids: CSAATLAGLTYEQYF. The CDR3 DNA is TGCAGCGCCGCTACCCTAGCGGGGCTCACCTACGAGCAGTACTTC.

The CDR3 loop is CASSPTGYEQYF. In DNA form, the CDR3 reads TGTGCCAGCAGTCCTACGGGTTACGAGCAGTACTTC. This chain uses TRBV12-3 or TRBV12-4 with TRBJ2-7; D remains ambiguous. This CDR3 has 12 amino acids. V was clipped by 5 bases and J by 4 bases, with 9 bases between them.

The chain combines TRBV29-1 with TRBJ2-1; D is uncertain. V was pared by 7 bases and J by 3 bases, with 16 bases between. Germline V gives CDR1 SQVTM, CDR2 ANQGSEA. The CDR3 runs 14 residues. The DNA of the CDR3 is TGCAGCGCCGAGAACGACAAACGCTACAATGAGCAGTTCTTC. Its protein product is CSAENDKRYNEQFF.

The table lists this clonotype with a count of one. V is TRBV5-1 and J is TRBJ2-5, with 11 bases fitting TRBD2. Trimming cost V 4 bases and J 4 bases; bases outside gene matches: 9. In germline, CDR1 is SGHRS, CDR2 YFSETQ. There are 16 residues in the CDR3. The DNA of the CDR3 is TGCGCCAGCAGCCACCTTCTAGCGGGGGGAGGAGAGACCCAGTACTTC. It specifies CASSHLLAGGGETQYF.

This chain connects TRBV25-1 to TRBJ2-7; 8 bases map to TRBD1. The CDR3 is 15 residues long. The germline CDR1 and CDR2 sequences are MGHDK and SYGVNS. V was pared by 5 bases and J by 2 bases, with 8 bases of the junction left unmatched. CDR3 amino acids: CASSPETGDTYEQYF. CDR3 DNA sequence: TGTGCCAGCAGTCCAGAGACAGGGGATACCTACGAGCAGTACTTC.

CDR3: CASSSTYQETQYF. The CDR3 DNA is TGTGCCAGCAGCTCTACGTACCAAGAGACCCAGTACTTC. J is TRBJ2-5 and V is TRBV9; no clear D gene. The CDR3 consists of 13 residues. Trimming shortened V by 4 bases and J by 0 bases, and 7 bases separated the two germline ends. Germline values: CDR1 SGDLS, CDR2 YYNGEE.

V is TRBV6-5 and J is TRBJ2-1; D is tentatively TRBD1 or TRBD2 (6 bases each). Trimming left V 7 bases short and J 13 bases short, with 14 bases between. This CDR3 spans 11 amino acids. From germline, CDR1 is MNHEY and CDR2 SVGAGI. Here the CDR3 DNA reads TGTGCCAGCAAGGGGGGAACAAGTCAGTTCTTC. This gives the protein CASKGGTSQFF.

The chain carries TRBV7-9 and TRBJ1-1; D is possibly TRBD1 (5 bases). Looked up from germline, CDR1 is SEHNR and CDR2 is FQNEAQ (reference sequence). This CDR3 comprises 13 residues. Trimming cost V 2 bases and J 3 bases, with 7 bases left between them. The CDR3: CASSLIGDTEAFF. The CDR3 DNA follows: TGTGCCAGCAGCTTAATAGGGGACACTGAAGCTTTCTTT.

CDR3 amino acids: CASSLLVPTDTQYF. The CDR3 coding sequence is TGTGCCAGCAGCCTACTAGTCCCCACAGATACGCAGTATTTT. V usage is TRBV5-8 and J usage is TRBJ2-3; D is perhaps TRBD2 (5 bases). In germline, CDR1 is SGHTS, CDR2 YDEGEE. There are 14 residues in the CDR3. With 4 bases removed from V and 2 bases from J, the gap between germline ends came to 11 bases.

This chain uses TRBV29-1 with TRBJ2-1; D perhaps matches TRBD2 (5 bases). CDR1 is SQVTM and CDR2 is ANQGSEA in the germline V gene. The CDR3 totals 11 residues. Trimming removed 3 bases from V and 5 bases from J, with 5 bases in between. The CDR3 protein is CSVERDNEQFF. CDR3 in DNA: TGCAGCGTTGAGCGGGACAATGAGCAGTTCTTC.

The rearrangement uses TRBV9 and TRBJ1-1, with a tentative D call TRBD1 (6 bases). Trimming took 3 bases from V and 1 from J, leaving 13 bases between them. Germline V CDR1 and CDR2: SGDLS, YYNGEE. This CDR3 contains 15 residues. The CDR3 nucleotides read TGTGCCAGCAGCGAGAAGGGACACGGGAACACTGAAGCTTTCTTT. This codes for CASSEKGHGNTEAFF.

The chain combines TRBV4-1 with TRBJ2-4; D remains unclear. The CDR3 is made up of 15 amino acids. The germline CDR1 and CDR2 sequences are MGHRA and YSYEKL. The V gene lost 4 bases and the J gene lost 0 bases, with 10 bases spanning the gap. CDR3 coding DNA: TGCGCCAGCAGCCCCCAGGTCCTAGCCAAAAACATTCAGTACTTC. This encodes CASSPQVLAKNIQYF.

The chain uses TRBV29-1 and TRBJ1-3, with D perhaps TRBD1 (5 bases). The germline V gene has CDR1 SQVTM and CDR2 ANQGSEA. The CDR3 contains 14 residues. The V end lost 7 bases, the J end lost 2 bases, and 15 bases lay between the germline ends. The CDR3 DNA reads as TGCAGCGCTGTAAAGGGGATCGCTGGAAACACCATATATTTT. This encodes CSAVKGIAGNTIYF.

This chain uses TRBV5-4 with TRBJ1-1, with 7 positions matching TRBD1. The J segment lost 0 bases and the V segment lost 5 bases, leaving 4 bases of the junction unmatched. The CDR3 is made up of 14 amino acids. The germline V gene encodes CDR1 SGHNT and CDR2 YYREEE (reference sequence). In DNA, the CDR3 is TGTGCCAGCAGGGGAACAGGGGTGAACACTGAAGCTTTCTTT. It translates to CASRGTGVNTEAFF.

The V and J genes are TRBV12-3 or TRBV12-4 and TRBJ2-1; perhaps TRBD2 as D (6 bases). V lost 0 bases to trimming and J lost 10 bases, with 13 bases between them. The CDR3 has 14 residues. The CDR3 spells CASSLALGGWEQFF. In nucleotides, the CDR3 is TGTGCCAGCAGTTTAGCGCTGGGAGGCTGGGAGCAGTTCTTC.

The chain joins TRBV28 to TRBJ2-5; 7 bases are shared with TRBD1. V was clipped by 6 bases and J by 6 bases; unmatched bases: 10. The CDR3 sequence is 14 residues long. The germline V gene has CDR1 MDHEN and CDR2 SYDVKM. The CDR3 region has the DNA TGTGCCAGCAGGCAAGAGGGGGCCGGGAAGACCCAGTACTTC. Its protein product is CASRQEGAGKTQYF.

The J gene is TRBJ2-2, the V gene TRBV29-1; TRBD1 matches at 9 bases. Unmatched junction bases numbered 8, after V lost 4 bases and J lost 2 bases. In germline, CDR1 is SQVTM, CDR2 ANQGSEA. This CDR3 spans 16 amino acids. The CDR3 here is CSVVVRGQGNTGELFF. CDR3 DNA sequence: TGCAGCGTTGTGGTCCGGGGACAGGGTAACACCGGGGAGCTGTTTTTT.

The V gene is TRBV6-1, the J gene TRBJ2-6; TRBD1 agrees at 8 bases. V lost 1 base and J lost 0; bases outside the gene matches: 8. CDR3 length equals 19 residues. CDR1 and CDR2 from the germline V gene are MNHNS and SASEGT. CDR3 region: CASSEVRDRFYSGANVLTF. The CDR3 bases are TGTGCCAGCAGTGAAGTCCGGGACAGGTTTTACTCTGGGGCCAACGTCCTGACTTTC.

This clonotype was counted a single time. The chain couples TRBV19 to TRBJ1-6; D possibly corresponds to TRBD1 (5 bases). Per germline, CDR1 LNHDA and CDR2 SQIVND (reference sequence). The CDR3 runs to 14 residues. V lost 6 bases to trimming and J lost 5 bases, with 11 bases between them. CDR3 coding DNA: TGTGCCAGTAGAATCGGGACCGATAATTCACCCCTCCACTTT. Its translation: CASRIGTDNSPLHF.

The chain links TRBV11-2 to TRBJ1-4, with 8 bases that match TRBD1. The V gene's germline CDR1 is SGHAT and CDR2 FQNNGV. J lost 8 bases, V lost 5 bases, and 7 bases had no gene match. The CDR3 spans 14 residues. Here the CDR3 reads CASSVTTGDEKLFF. The DNA of the CDR3 is TGTGCCAGCAGCGTTACGACAGGGGACGAAAAACTGTTTTTT.

A remark on this clonotype: The junction differs from germline at one of its ends, possibly a read error. The chain has TRBV11-2 and TRBJ2-7, with D unclear. CDR1 and CDR2 from the germline V gene are SGHAT and FQNNGV. This CDR3 has 10 amino acids. CDR3 sequence: CASSGVEEYF. CDR3 DNA sequence: TGTGCCAGCAGCGGTGTCGAGGAGTACTTC.

This rearrangement joins TRBV5-6 to TRBJ2-3; D perhaps matches TRBD2 (7 bases). Germline CDR1 and CDR2: SGHDT and YYEEEE. The CDR3 runs 17 residues. Deletions cut 1 base from V and 3 bases from J, with 18 bases between. The CDR3 DNA is TGTGCCAGCAGCTTGAGCTGGGGGGGCCGAAATACAGATACGCAGTATTTT. It translates to CASSLSWGGRNTDTQYF.

The J gene is TRBJ2-5, the V gene TRBV7-9; D is perhaps TRBD2 (5 bases). Trimming stripped 1 base from V and 2 bases from J, with 14 bases between. Looked up from germline, CDR1 is SEHNR and CDR2 is FQNEAQ (reference sequence). The length of the CDR3 is 16 residues. DNA of the CDR3: TGTGCCAGCAGCTTAGTAGCGTCAGTGGCACAAGAGACCCAGTACTTC. Amino acid sequence: CASSLVASVAQETQYF. Supplemented by reference TRBV7-9 and TRBJ2-5, the full variable domain reads DTGVSQNPRHKITKRGQNVTFRCDPISEHNRLYWYRQTLGQGPEFLTYFQNEAQLEKSRLLSDRFSAERPKGSFSTLEIQRTEQGDSAMYLCASSLVASVAQETQYFGPGTRLLVL.

The rearrangement links TRBV6-4 to TRBJ2-3, with TRBD2 matching 7 bases. After removal of 4 bases from V and 2 bases from J, the junction contained 6 bases not matched to a gene. CDR3 length: 15 amino acids. Germline-derived CDR1 and CDR2 are MRHNA and SNTAGT. CDR3 amino acids: CASSVEGGSTDTQYF. DNA for the CDR3: TGTGCCAGCAGTGTGGAGGGAGGGTCCACAGATACGCAGTATTTT.

The CDR3 nucleotides read TGTGCCAGCAGCTCTACTAGCGGGGGGGCCGCAGAGACCCAGTACTTC. Protein product: CASSSTSGGAAETQYF. The chain joins TRBV7-3 to TRBJ2-5; 13 bases are a match to TRBD2. The CDR3 totals 16 residues. V lost 4 bases, J lost 4 bases, and 6 bases stayed unmatched. Germline loops: CDR1 SGHTA, CDR2 FQGTGA.

The V gene is TRBV27, the J gene TRBJ1-1, with 9 nucleotides matching TRBD1. The CDR3 spans 16 residues. Germline V gives CDR1 MNHEY, CDR2 SMNVEV (reference sequence). J was trimmed by 0 bases and V by 3 bases; bases with no gene match: 5. CDR3 residues: CASSLRTGVMNTEAFF. In DNA form, the CDR3 reads TGTGCCAGCAGTTTGAGGACAGGGGTCATGAACACTGAAGCTTTCTTT.

The chain couples TRBV7-6 to TRBJ1-1; TRBD1 matches 7 bases. V lost 1 base, J lost 1 base, and 0 bases stayed unmatched. The CDR3 is 14 residues long. The V gene's germline CDR1 is SGHVS and CDR2 FNYEAQ. The CDR3 is CASSLEGANTEAFF. The DNA of the CDR3 is TGTGCCAGCAGCTTAGAGGGGGCGAACACTGAAGCTTTCTTT.